This T cell receptor (beta chain) was found in a study of shared clonotypes between healthy human individuals. Looking at the study overall: The donor group consisted of a couple of women and three men, aged 18 to 49.

On this clone itself: As yet, its antigen is unknown.

Trimming removed 5 bases from V and 12 bases from J, with 17 bases in between. This CDR3 region has 12 residues. CDR1 is SGDLS, CDR2 YYNGEE, per germline. Study-wide results and caveats: Researchers found naive subsets generally carried larger estimated richness than memory subsets.

Recent acute infections and vaccinations were absent in the healthy HIV-negative adult donors. Into CD45RA+ naive and CD45RA-negative memory subsets, the CD4+ cells were split. Sequencing was performed with immunoSEQ multiplex PCR; in TCRdb, only in-frame clones are kept and a portion is missing. The sample has over a million clones; about 74% are singletons. The sequence was obtained from a young man in good health. V usage is TRBV9 and J usage is TRBJ1-1; perhaps TRBD1 as D (5 bases). Sequenced sample: memory CD4+ T cells sorted from blood. This sample's subset: CD45RA-negative fraction. The CDR3 reads CASSGRGGISFF. In nucleotides, the CDR3 is TGTGCCAGCAGTGGACGGGGGGGAATATCTTTCTTT. The variable domain in full, completed from reference TRBV9 and TRBJ1-1, reads DSGVTQTPKHLITATGQRVTLRCSPRSGDLSVYWYQQSLDQGLQFLIQYYNGEERAKGNILERFSAQQFPDLHSELNLSSLELGDSALYFCASSGRGGISFFGQGTRLTVV.